A single sample gave rise to the 9 T cell receptor beta chains below, sequenced in a study of CD8 T cells in Susac syndrome (dated by TCRdb to the late 2010s). Receptors were amplified or captured by the immunoSEQ multiplex PCR assay. RNA was extracted using the RNeasy kit, and about 0.5 to 1 ug of the RNA was reverse transcribed with random hexamers. In TCRdb, the public reads were trimmed at Q25 with fastp and aligned with MiXCR, with productive beta chains retained. Here each entry gathers all rows of one CDR3 protein and keeps the most common genes and DNA. The sample table holds around 270,000 distinct CDR3 sequences, of which approximately 85% were seen once. Approximately 0.2% of the sample rests with the top ten. The sample consisted of CD8+ T cells from PBMCs. The source of these receptors is a human donor with multiple sclerosis.

This chain links TRBV9 with TRBJ2-1; D is unresolved. The germline gives CDR1 SGDLS, CDR2 YYNGEE. This CDR3 has 13 amino acids. The V gene lost 0 bases and the J gene lost 4 bases, with 5 bases spanning the gap. The CDR3 sequence: CASSVERYNEQFF. The DNA for the CDR3 is TGTGCCAGCAGCGTAGAAAGATACAATGAGCAGTTCTTC.

This clonotype was seen a single time. The CDR3: CASSSRGPYEQYF. Written as DNA, the CDR3 is TGTGCCAGCAGTTCCAGGGGCCCCTACGAGCAGTACTTC. The V and J genes are TRBV28 and TRBJ2-7, with D possibly matching TRBD1 (6 bases). Per the germline V gene, CDR1 is MDHEN and CDR2 is SYDVKM. CDR3 size: 13 residues. The V gene lost 4 bases and the J gene lost 2 bases, with 9 bases spanning the gap.

The rearrangement links TRBV14 to TRBJ1-2; 8 bases align to TRBD1. Trimming took 7 bases from V and 1 from J; bases not matched to a gene: 5. The germline V gene encodes CDR1 SGHDN and CDR2 FVKESK. This CDR3 comprises 14 residues. The CDR3 protein is CASIKTGDNYGYTF. CDR3 bases: TGTGCCAGCATCAAGACAGGGGATAACTATGGCTACACCTTC.

This clonotype occurred many times. The V call is TRBV7-2, the J call TRBJ1-2, with D unresolved. CDR1 and CDR2 from the germline V gene are SGHTA and FQGNSA. With 5 bases removed from V and 7 bases from J, the gap between germline ends came to 14 bases. This CDR3 comprises 13 residues. Written as DNA, the CDR3 is TGTGCCAGCAGCCAAGAGAATTTGGGTGGCTACACCTTC. Protein: CASSQENLGGYTF.

This clonotype has more than one count but fewer than ten. The V and J genes are TRBV28 and TRBJ2-7, with TRBD1 as a possible D gene (6 bases). CDR1 is MDHEN, CDR2 SYDVKM, per germline. The CDR3 is made up of 15 amino acids. The ends were cut back, 5 bases at V and 3 bases at J, with 17 bases in the middle. CDR3 DNA: TGTGCCAGCAGTCTCCCGGACAGCCTCTACTACGAGCAGTACTTC. It is translated as CASSLPDSLYYEQYF.

The rearrangement links TRBV2 to TRBJ2-7; the D is unclear. The germline CDR1 and CDR2 sequences are SNHLY and FYNNEI. The CDR3 is 16 residues long. The ends were cut back, 2 bases at V and 0 bases at J, with 14 bases in the middle. The CDR3 region is CASSEYRRRSSYEQYF. For the CDR3, the DNA is TGTGCCAGCAGTGAATATCGGCGCAGGAGCTCCTACGAGCAGTACTTC. The whole variable domain, filled in from reference TRBV2 and TRBJ2-7, reads EPEVTQTPSHQVTQMGQEVILRCVPISNHLYFYWYRQILGQKVEFLVSFYNNEISEKSEIFDDQFSVERPDGSNFTLKIRSTKLEDSAMYFCASSEYRRRSSYEQYFGPGTRLTVT.

This chain connects TRBV6-5 to TRBJ2-7; maybe TRBD1 (6 bases). The CDR3 contains 14 residues. Germline assignment: CDR1 MNHEY and CDR2 SVGAGI. Trimming removed 2 bases from V and 4 bases from J, with 12 bases in between. CDR3 in amino acids: CASSYGGGGYEQYF. CDR3 bases: TGTGCCAGCAGTTACGGGGGCGGCGGATACGAGCAGTACTTC.

This chain joins TRBV11-1 and TRBJ1-5; D may be TRBD1 (6 bases). The length of the CDR3 is 15 residues. V was cut by 5 bases and J by 3 bases, with 14 bases left in between. CDR1 is SGHAT, CDR2 FQDESV, per germline (reference sequence). CDR3 in DNA: TGTGCCAGCAGCCCCGACAGGTCAACCAATCAGCCCCAGCATTTT. This gives the protein CASSPDRSTNQPQHF. Supplemented by reference TRBV11-1 and TRBJ1-5, the full variable domain reads EAEVAQSPRYKITEKSQAVAFWCDPISGHATLYWYRQILGQGPELLVQFQDESVVDDSQLPKDRFSAERLKGVDSTLKIQPAELGDSAMYLCASSPDRSTNQPQHFGDGTRLSIL.

This chain joins TRBV28 and TRBJ2-3; D is unclear. The germline CDR1 and CDR2 sequences are MDHEN and SYDVKM. V was trimmed by 3 bases and J by 2 bases, leaving 6 bases between them. The CDR3 covers 13 residues. CDR3 sequence reads: CASSLATTDTQYF. As DNA, the CDR3 is TGTGCCAGCAGTTTGGCAACCACAGATACGCAGTATTTT.